The clone carrying this T cell receptor (beta chain) came up many times. The sample belongs to a study of regulatory T cells in long-lasting Graves disease. This CDR3 comprises 14 residues. CDR1 MDHEN and CDR2 SYDVKM come from the germline V gene. The V end lost 4 bases, the J end lost 2 bases, and 11 bases lay between the germline ends. Documented time point: persistent/refractory GD, antithyroid drugs over 5 years with positive TRAb. PBMC-derived RNA was used for the TCR library. To make TCR beta libraries, researchers used iRepertoire HTBI primers and Arm-PCR of CDR3 regions. TCRdb re-derived calls from the multiplex PCR reads in MiXCR, one entry per CDR3 protein. The sample includes roughly 500,000 distinct CDR3 sequences, around a fifth seen only once; the top ten take approximately 6.4%.

The specimen was peripheral blood mononuclear cells (PBMCs), collected when the disease was refractory, from a patient treated with antithyroid drugs. This receptor was identified in a female donor with Graves disease. V usage is TRBV28 and J usage is TRBJ1-2; a possible D gene is TRBD1 (5 bases). CDR3 DNA sequence: TGTGCCAGCAGTTCCGGGACTCAGAACTATGGCTACACCTTC. Translated, it gives CASSSGTQNYGYTF.